The following is a T cell receptor (beta chain) sequence with its context. The data derive from a study of T cell changes during pregnancy in multiple sclerosis. The CDR3 totals 15 residues. The germline V gene encodes CDR1 MNHNS and CDR2 SASEGT. V dropped 8 bases and J dropped 2; count of bases not matched to a gene: 7. The table came from immunoSEQ multiplex PCR; TCRdb's copy has only in-frame clones and leaves some out. The repertoire holds fewer than 65,000 clones, approximately 94% seen once, with 0.25% to 0.4% in the top ten. V is TRBV6-1 and J is TRBJ2-1, with TRBD2 matching over 9 bases. Here the sequenced sample was CD4+ T cells from peripheral blood mononuclear cells, taken in the third trimester of pregnancy. The sequence derives from a female donor with multiple sclerosis, enrolled in a pregnancy study. In DNA, the CDR3 is TGTGCCAGCTGCGGACTAGCGCCTACCTACAATGAGCAGTTCTTC. Its translation: CASCGLAPTYNEQFF.